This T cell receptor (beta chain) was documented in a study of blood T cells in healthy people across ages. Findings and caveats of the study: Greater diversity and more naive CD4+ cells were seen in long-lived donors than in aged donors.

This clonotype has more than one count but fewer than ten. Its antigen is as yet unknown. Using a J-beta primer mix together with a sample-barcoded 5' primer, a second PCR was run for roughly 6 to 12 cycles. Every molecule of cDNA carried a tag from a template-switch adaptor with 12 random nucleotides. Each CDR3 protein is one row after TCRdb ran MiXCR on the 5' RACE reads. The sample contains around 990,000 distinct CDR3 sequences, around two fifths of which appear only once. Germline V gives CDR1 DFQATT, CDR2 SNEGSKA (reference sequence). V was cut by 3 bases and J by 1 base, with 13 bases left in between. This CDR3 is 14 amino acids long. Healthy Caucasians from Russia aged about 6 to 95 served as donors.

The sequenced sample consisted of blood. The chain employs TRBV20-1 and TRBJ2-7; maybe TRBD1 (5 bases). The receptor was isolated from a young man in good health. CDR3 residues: CSASPRVPSYEQYF. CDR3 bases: TGCAGTGCTAGCCCCAGGGTTCCTTCCTACGAGCAGTACTTC.